Here is one TCR beta chain with its context. This entry is derived from a study of blood T cell repertoires in COVID-19. Across the whole study: The study drew acute and convalescent COVID-19 samples from the United States, Italy and Spain.

Original data processing: Reference gene primer amplification yielded estimated nucleated cell counts. The method was immunoSEQ multiplex PCR; TCRdb's version includes in-frame clones alone and lacks a portion of them. Clonal size and the V and J genes are those of that table, whereas D and trimming came from the DNA. This table has around 99,000 clones, over 75% appearing once. V was cut by 0 bases and J by 6 bases, with 13 bases left in between. Germline values: CDR1 SGHRS, CDR2 YFSETQ. The CDR3 loop spans 15 amino acids. The TCR sequence derives from a woman between 45 and 65 years old with acute or convalescent COVID-19. Sequenced input: peripheral blood. The chain joins TRBV5-1 to TRBJ2-1; the D gene is possibly TRBD2 (6 bases). This chain's CDR3 is CASSLGDSWSNEQFF. The CDR3 DNA reads as TGCGCCAGCAGCTTGGGGGACTCCTGGAGCAATGAGCAGTTCTTC.